This T cell receptor beta chain was observed in a study of OX40 agonist ivuxolimab in advanced cancers. At the level of the study: Patients received ivuxolimab, an intravenous treatment, every 2 weeks at 0.01 to 10 mg/kg.

Sequencing was performed with immunoSEQ multiplex PCR; in TCRdb, only in-frame clones are kept and a portion is missing. The table shows tens of thousands of clones, with 88% occurring only once. Germline V CDR1 and CDR2: SGHAT, FQNNGV. The CDR3 spans 12 residues. V gave up 4 bases and J gave up 9 bases, with 9 bases separating them. This chain links TRBV11-2 with TRBJ1-4; D uncertain. This TCR derives from an adult with an advanced solid tumor such as melanoma, head and neck, liver or kidney cancer. This material consisted of CD4+ or CD8+ T cells sorted from blood, taken in a trial of the OX40 agonist ivuxolimab. The DNA for the CDR3 is TGTGCCAGCAGCTCCCCCTACCAAAAACTGTTTTTT. As protein: CASSSPYQKLFF.